This T cell receptor beta chain derives from a study of cytomegalovirus exposure and HLA in healthy donors. Findings and limits, study-wide: A later analysis linked a missense variant in DCLRE1C to the trimming of TCR beta V and J genes.

Germline lookup yields CDR1 SGHDT and CDR2 YYEEEE. The CDR3 length is 17 residues. V shed 0 bases and J shed 4 bases, with 16 bases lying between them. The PCR ran on 60 Vbeta and 13 Jbeta primers. Sequencing used immunoSEQ multiplex PCR; TCRdb keeps in-frame clones, though not all of them. The repertoire consists of approximately 150,000 clones, with around 73% occurring once and the leading ten covering 1.5% to 2%. Turning to this clone: The antigen remains undetermined.

The sequence was obtained from a woman under 30 in good health and CMV-seronegative. This chain connects TRBV5-6 to TRBJ2-2; D unclear. The material sequenced was PBMCs. The CDR3 DNA follows: TGTGCCAGCAGCTTGGCCTTCGGTTCCCCATCCACCGGGGAGCTGTTTTTT. Protein sequence: CASSLAFGSPSTGELFF.